This TCR beta chain emerged from a study of control samples from healthy donors and cancer patients. Germline CDR1 LNHDA, CDR2 SQIVND (reference sequence). The CDR3 covers 15 residues. V gave up 7 bases and J gave up 10 bases; unmatched junction bases: 11. Generated by immunoSEQ multiplex PCR, the TCRdb table keeps only in-frame clones and is missing some. The table shows 150,000 to 200,000 clones, with around 94% occurring only once. The chain employs TRBV19 and TRBJ1-6, with TRBD1 matching over 9 bases. The origin of this receptor is a man aged 55-75 years with colorectal cancer. Material for sequencing was PBMCs. The CDR3 spells CASTSQGAFGSPLHF. The CDR3, as DNA: TGTGCCAGTACGTCACAGGGGGCCTTCGGATCACCCCTCCACTTT.